The rows below give T cell receptor beta chains drawn from one sample of a study of glioma-infiltrating T cells after dendritic cell vaccination. TCRdb keeps only in-frame clones here, not all; method: immunoSEQ multiplex PCR. The table shows tens of thousands of clones, with roughly 85% occurring only once. The material was blood, obtained after dendritic cell vaccination. The origin of the receptors is a human donor with glioblastoma. The CDR3 runs from the conserved cysteine through the conserved F or W.

v_call	j_call	cdr3_aa
TRBV6-5	TRBJ1-3	CASSRDSSSGNTIYF
TRBV13	TRBJ2-1	CASSLDGKPYNEQFF
TRBV7-8	TRBJ1-2	CASSLEPRVGGYTF
TRBV6-5	TRBJ1-6	CASSPGQGNSPLHF
TRBV7-9	TRBJ1-2	CASSPGQNYGYTF
TRBV14	TRBJ2-1	CASSKTPGLGSIGQFF
TRBV5-1	TRBJ1-2	CASSEGQLYGYTF
TRBV2	TRBJ1-2	CASSTAGTGARNNYGYTF
TRBV28	TRBJ1-4	CASSLSDSFLEKLFF
TRBV7-3	TRBJ1-1	CASSSNGGFSEAFF
TRBV4-1	TRBJ1-5	CASSQEWGVWGWQPQHF
TRBV6-1	TRBJ2-5	CASSELAGAMETQYF
TRBV25-1	TRBJ1-1	CASSGAPGTEAFF
TRBV28	TRBJ2-7	CASRRGGDGYEQYF
TRBV5-1	TRBJ2-7	CASSLGTSGYEQYF
TRBV9	TRBJ2-5	CASSVRSGDMIETQYF
TRBV6-5	TRBJ2-7	CASSRQGTYEQYF
TRBV6-5	-	CASSYDRGYEQYF
TRBV18	TRBJ1-1	CASSPSADLGAEAFF
TRBV7-2	TRBJ2-3	CASSLNPADTQYF
TRBV28	TRBJ2-2	CASSSQERKTGELFF
TRBV28	TRBJ2-7	CASNQIADSYEQYF
TRBV7-2	TRBJ2-3	CASVTGTSTDTQYF
TRBV5-4	TRBJ1-1	CASSLRAPPQAFF
TRBV28	TRBJ2-1	CASSSHQGSYNEQFF
TRBV6-1	TRBJ1-4	CASSEPRQGAIRTNEKLFF
TRBV6-5	TRBJ2-5	CASSPAEQETQYF
TRBV14	TRBJ2-7	CASSRGQLNSYEQYF
TRBV5-1	TRBJ2-2	CASSWTGNTGELFF
TRBV25-1	TRBJ2-3	CASSDTEPGTSRDTQYF
TRBV19	TRBJ2-7	CASSIGTGGSYEQYF
TRBV5-1	TRBJ2-7	CASSLEAEDYEQYF
TRBV10-2	TRBJ2-2	CASTPYWERGGSTGELFF
TRBV9	TRBJ2-1	CASSASGLAGNEQFF
TRBV30	TRBJ2-5	CAWSKDRVSGETQYF
TRBV11-2	TRBJ2-7	CASSDLGTSYEQYF
TRBV5-1	TRBJ1-2	CASSQDRGISNYGYTF
TRBV18	TRBJ2-5	CASSPRAGGQETQYF
TRBV11-3	TRBJ2-3	CASSLGTRNTDTQYF
TRBV4-3	TRBJ1-5	CASSQEASGDQPQHF
TRBV6-1	TRBJ2-7	CASISAGSSYEQYF
TRBV18	TRBJ2-4	CASSPTEAKNIQYF
TRBV28	TRBJ2-2	CASSFDGQGADTGELFF